This TCR beta chain was captured in a study of metastatic and nonmetastatic thyroid tumors. The overall study: Comparative analysis of repertoires was undertaken across blood and tumor or nodule tissue obtained from malignant and benign thyroid patients. Study-level results: Relative to benign nodules, malignant thyroid tumors were reportedly characterized by significantly elevated TCR beta diversity in blood and tumor.

This clone has ten or more counts. Its antigen remains unidentified. Original processing methods: Clinicopathological groups supplied CDR3 differences that were used to build a distant-metastasis classifier for papillary thyroid cancer. TCRdb re-clonotyped the PCR reads through MiXCR. The V and J calls were not made by the authors but by TCRdb's processing. The sample has roughly 93,000 clones, over 9.5% seen once. Thyroid surgery was preceded by no treatment in any patient. This sequence originates from a female donor with papillary thyroid cancer or a benign thyroid nodule (not recorded which). Some clones in this sample may be carry-over from other donors' samples. The material sequenced was blood.

CDR3 nucleotides: TGCAGTGCTGGGACTAGCGGGAGCACAGATACGCAGTATTTT. Its protein is CSAGTSGSTDTQYF. J is TRBJ2-3 and V is TRBV20-1, with TRBD2 identical over 12 bases. The germline CDR1 and CDR2 sequences are DFQATT and SNEGSKA (reference sequence). The CDR3 has 14 amino acids. After removal of 5 bases from V and 0 bases from J, the junction contained 0 bases not matched to a gene.